This T cell receptor (beta chain) stems from a study of Graves' ophthalmopathy and Graves' hyperthyroidism. On the study more broadly: Peripheral blood was gathered at the point of initial diagnosis, before any treatment started.

Study findings and constraints: Ophthalmopathy progression was predicted by the model at around 70% sensitivity and approximately 72% specificity.

CDR1 is MDHEN, CDR2 SYDVKM, per germline. V was cut by 3 bases and J by 9 bases, with 12 bases left in between. The CDR3 runs to 14 residues. RNA transcripts yielded amplified TCR beta CDR3 regions. RT-PCR was first run with HTBI primers, then multiplex PCR in a second round. In TCRdb, the multiplex PCR reads were re-called with MiXCR into one record per CDR3 protein. The sample includes under 350,000 distinct CDR3 sequences, roughly 15% of them seen just once. Concerning this clonotype: Its antigen is not known.

Symptoms, serum thyroxine and TRAb, thyroid ultrasound, and orbital computed tomography formed the diagnostic basis. The source is an adult man with Graves' ophthalmopathy. This chain joins TRBV28 and TRBJ1-6, with D perhaps matching TRBD1 (5 bases). Sequenced sample: peripheral blood. DNA of the CDR3: TGTGCCAGCAGTTTGGCCAGGGATTTTTCACCCCTCCACTTT. Translation gives CASSLARDFSPLHF.